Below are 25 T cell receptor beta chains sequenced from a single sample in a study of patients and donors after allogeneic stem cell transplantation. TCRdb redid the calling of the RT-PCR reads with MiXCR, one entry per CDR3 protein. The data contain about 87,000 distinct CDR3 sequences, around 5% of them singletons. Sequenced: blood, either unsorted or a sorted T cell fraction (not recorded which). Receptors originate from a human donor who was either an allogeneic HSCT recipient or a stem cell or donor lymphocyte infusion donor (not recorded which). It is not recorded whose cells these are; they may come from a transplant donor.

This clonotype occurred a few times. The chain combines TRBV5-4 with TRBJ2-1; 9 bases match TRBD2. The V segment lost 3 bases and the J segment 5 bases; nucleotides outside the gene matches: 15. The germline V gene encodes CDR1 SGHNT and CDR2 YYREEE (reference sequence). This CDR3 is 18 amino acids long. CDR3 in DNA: TGTGCCAGCAGCTCGGCGGGAGGGCCGGTTCGGCAAGACAATGAGCAGTTCTTC. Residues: CASSSAGGPVRQDNEQFF.

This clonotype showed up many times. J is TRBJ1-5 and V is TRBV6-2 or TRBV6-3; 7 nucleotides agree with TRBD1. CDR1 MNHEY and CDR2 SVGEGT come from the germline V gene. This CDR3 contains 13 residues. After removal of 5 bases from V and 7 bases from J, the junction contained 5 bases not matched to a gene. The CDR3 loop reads CASSADRVQPQHF. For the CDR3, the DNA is TGTGCCAGCAGTGCCGACAGGGTGCAGCCCCAGCATTTT.

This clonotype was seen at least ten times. The CDR3 bases are TGCAGTGCTAGAGCTTTAGGCGGGAGCCGAGCCGGCTCCTACAATGAGCAGTTCTTC. It encodes CSARALGGSRAGSYNEQFF. The chain carries TRBV20-1 and TRBJ2-1, with TRBD2 matching 7 bases. Germline V CDR1 and CDR2: DFQATT, SNEGSKA (reference sequence). This CDR3 is 19 amino acids long. Trimming took 1 base from V and 0 from J; bases not matched to a gene: 15.

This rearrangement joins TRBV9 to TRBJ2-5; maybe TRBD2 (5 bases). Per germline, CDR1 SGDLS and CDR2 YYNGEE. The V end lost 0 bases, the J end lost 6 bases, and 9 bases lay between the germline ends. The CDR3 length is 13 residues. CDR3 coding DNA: TGTGCCAGCAGCGTAGATGAGGGAAAGACCCAGTACTTC. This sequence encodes CASSVDEGKTQYF.

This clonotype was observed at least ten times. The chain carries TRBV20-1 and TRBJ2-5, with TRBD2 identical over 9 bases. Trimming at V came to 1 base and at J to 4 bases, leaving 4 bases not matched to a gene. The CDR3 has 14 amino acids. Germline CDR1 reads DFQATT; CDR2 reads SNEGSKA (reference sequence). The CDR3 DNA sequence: TGCAGTGCTAGAGGGCTAGCGGGAAGAGAGACCCAGTACTTC. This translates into CSARGLAGRETQYF.

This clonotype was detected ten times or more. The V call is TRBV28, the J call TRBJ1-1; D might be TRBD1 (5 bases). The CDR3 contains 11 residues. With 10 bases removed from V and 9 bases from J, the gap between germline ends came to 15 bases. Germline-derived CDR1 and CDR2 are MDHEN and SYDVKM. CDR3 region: CATNRGGQAFF. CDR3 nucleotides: TGTGCCACCAATCGGGGGGGTCAAGCTTTCTTT.

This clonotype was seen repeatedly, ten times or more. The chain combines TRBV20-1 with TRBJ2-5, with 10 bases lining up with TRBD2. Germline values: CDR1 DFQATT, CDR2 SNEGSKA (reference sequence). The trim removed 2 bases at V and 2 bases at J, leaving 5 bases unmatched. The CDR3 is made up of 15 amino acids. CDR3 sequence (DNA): TGCAGTGCTAGAAAGAGCGGGGGGGATCAAGAGACCCAGTACTTC. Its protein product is CSARKSGGDQETQYF.

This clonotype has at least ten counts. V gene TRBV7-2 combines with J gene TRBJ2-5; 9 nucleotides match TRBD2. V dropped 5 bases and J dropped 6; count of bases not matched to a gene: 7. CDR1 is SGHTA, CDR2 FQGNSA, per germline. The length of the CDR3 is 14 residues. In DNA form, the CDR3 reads TGTGCCAGCAGCCCAGAGAGCGGGAGGAAGACCCAGTACTTC. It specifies CASSPESGRKTQYF.

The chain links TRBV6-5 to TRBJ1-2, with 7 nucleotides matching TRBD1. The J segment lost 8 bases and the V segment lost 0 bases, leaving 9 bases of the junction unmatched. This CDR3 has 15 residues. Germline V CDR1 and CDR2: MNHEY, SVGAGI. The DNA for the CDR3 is TGTGCCAGCAGTTACTCCCGACAGGGAGGACAAGGCTACACCTTC. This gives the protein CASSYSRQGGQGYTF.

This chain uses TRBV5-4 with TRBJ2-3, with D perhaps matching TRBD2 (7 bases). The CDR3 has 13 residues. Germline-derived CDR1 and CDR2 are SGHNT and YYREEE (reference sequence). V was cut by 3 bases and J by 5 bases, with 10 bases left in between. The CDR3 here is CASSYGGRDTQYF. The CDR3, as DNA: TGTGCCAGCAGCTACGGGGGGCGAGATACGCAGTATTTT.

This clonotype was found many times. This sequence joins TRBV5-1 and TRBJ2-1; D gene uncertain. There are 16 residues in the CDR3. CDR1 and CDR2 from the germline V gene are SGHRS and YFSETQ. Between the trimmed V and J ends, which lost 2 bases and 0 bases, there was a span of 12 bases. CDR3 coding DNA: TGCGCCAGCAGCTTAAAGCAGCCGAGCTCCTACAATGAGCAGTTCTTC. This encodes CASSLKQPSSYNEQFF.

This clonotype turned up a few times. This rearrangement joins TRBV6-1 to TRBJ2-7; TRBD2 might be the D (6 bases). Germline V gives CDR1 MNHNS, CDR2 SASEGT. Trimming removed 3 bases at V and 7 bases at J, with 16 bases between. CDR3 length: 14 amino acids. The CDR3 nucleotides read TGTGCCAGCAGTGATGGGCTAGCGAGGGGAGAGCAGTACTTC. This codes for CASSDGLARGEQYF.

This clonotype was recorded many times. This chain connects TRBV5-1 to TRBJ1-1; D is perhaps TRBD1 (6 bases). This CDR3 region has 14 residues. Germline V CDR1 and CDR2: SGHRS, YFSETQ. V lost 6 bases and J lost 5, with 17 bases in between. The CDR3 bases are TGCGCCAGCACCCCATTTGTTGGGACAACTGAAGCTTTCTTT. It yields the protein CASTPFVGTTEAFF.

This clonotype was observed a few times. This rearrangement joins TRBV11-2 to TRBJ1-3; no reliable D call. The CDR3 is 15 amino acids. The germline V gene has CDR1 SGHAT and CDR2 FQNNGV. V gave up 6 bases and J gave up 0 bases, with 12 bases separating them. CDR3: CASRHPRISGNTIYF. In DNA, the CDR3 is TGTGCCAGCAGACACCCAAGGATCTCTGGAAACACCATATATTTT.

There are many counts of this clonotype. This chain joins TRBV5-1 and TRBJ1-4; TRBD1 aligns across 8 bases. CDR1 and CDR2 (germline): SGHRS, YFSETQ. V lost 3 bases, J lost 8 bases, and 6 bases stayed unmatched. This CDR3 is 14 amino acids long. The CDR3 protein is CASSSTGGGEKLFF. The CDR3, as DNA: TGCGCCAGCAGCTCTACAGGGGGTGGCGAAAAACTGTTTTTT. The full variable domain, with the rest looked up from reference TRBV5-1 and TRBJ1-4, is KAGVTQTPRYLIKTRGQQVTLSCSPISGHRSVSWYQQTPGQGLQFLFEYFSETQRNKGNFPGRFSGRQFSNSRSEMNVSTLELGDSALYLCASSSTGGGEKLFFGSGTQLSVL.

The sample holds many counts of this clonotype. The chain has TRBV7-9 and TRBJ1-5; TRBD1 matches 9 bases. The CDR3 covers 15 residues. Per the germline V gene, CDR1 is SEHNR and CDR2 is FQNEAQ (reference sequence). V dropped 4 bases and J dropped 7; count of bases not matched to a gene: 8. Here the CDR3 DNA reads TGTGCCAGCAGCTCCGGGACAGGGCTTGGGCAGCCCCAGCATTTT. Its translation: CASSSGTGLGQPQHF.

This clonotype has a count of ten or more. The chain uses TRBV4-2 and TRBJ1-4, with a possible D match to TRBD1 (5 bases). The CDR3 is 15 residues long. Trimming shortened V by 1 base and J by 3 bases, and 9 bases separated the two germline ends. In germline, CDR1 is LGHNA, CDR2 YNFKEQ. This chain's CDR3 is CASSQGGTPNEKLFF. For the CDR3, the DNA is TGTGCCAGCAGCCAAGGAGGGACCCCTAATGAAAAACTGTTTTTT.

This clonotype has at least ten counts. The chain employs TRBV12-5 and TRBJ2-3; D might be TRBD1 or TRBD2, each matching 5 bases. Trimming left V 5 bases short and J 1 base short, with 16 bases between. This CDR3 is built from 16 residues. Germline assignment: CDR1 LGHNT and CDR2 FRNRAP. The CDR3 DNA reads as TGTGCTAGTGGTCGTCATGTCGGGGCCCGCACAGATACGCAGTATTTT. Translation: CASGRHVGARTDTQYF. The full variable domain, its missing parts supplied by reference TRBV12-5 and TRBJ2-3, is DARVTQTPRHKVTEMGQEVTMRCQPILGHNTVFWYRQTMMQGLELLAYFRNRAPLDDSGMPKDRFSAEMPDATLATLKIQPSEPRDSAVYFCASGRHVGARTDTQYFGPGTRLTVL.

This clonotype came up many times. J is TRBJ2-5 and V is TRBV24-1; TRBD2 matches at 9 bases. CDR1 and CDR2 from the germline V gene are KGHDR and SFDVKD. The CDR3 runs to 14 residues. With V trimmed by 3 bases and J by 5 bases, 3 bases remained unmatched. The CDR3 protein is CATSDPLAGETQYF. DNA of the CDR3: TGTGCCACCAGTGATCCCCTAGCGGGGGAGACCCAGTACTTC.

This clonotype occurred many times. The CDR3 bases are TGCGCCAGCAGCTTGGACAGGGGGCACAGGGATGAGCAGTTCTTC. Encoded protein: CASSLDRGHRDEQFF. The chain has TRBV5-1 and TRBJ2-1; 9 bases fit TRBD1. Germline CDR1 SGHRS, CDR2 YFSETQ. J gave up 8 bases and V 0 bases, and 6 bases lay outside the gene matches. The CDR3 length is 15 residues.

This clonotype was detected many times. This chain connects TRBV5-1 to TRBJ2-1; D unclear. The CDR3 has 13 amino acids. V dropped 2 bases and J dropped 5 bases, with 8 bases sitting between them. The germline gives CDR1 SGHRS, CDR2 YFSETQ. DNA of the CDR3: TGCGCCAGCAGCTTTGACCTGCACAATGAGCAGTTCTTC. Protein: CASSFDLHNEQFF.

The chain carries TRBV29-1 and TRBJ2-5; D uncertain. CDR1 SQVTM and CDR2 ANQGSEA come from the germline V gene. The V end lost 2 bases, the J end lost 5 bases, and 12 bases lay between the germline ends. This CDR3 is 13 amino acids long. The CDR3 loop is CSVESNIGETQYF. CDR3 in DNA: TGCAGCGTTGAATCCAACATAGGGGAGACCCAGTACTTC.

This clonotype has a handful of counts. CDR3 loop: CATACGGDCSGVAKNIQYF. The DNA for the CDR3 is TGTGCCACCGCGTGTGGAGGGGACTGCTCGGGGGTAGCCAAAAACATTCAGTACTTC. The rearrangement links TRBV28 to TRBJ2-4; tentatively, D is TRBD2 (6 bases). V was clipped by 10 bases and J by 0 bases, with 28 bases between them. The CDR3 extends over 19 amino acids. In germline, CDR1 is MDHEN, CDR2 SYDVKM.

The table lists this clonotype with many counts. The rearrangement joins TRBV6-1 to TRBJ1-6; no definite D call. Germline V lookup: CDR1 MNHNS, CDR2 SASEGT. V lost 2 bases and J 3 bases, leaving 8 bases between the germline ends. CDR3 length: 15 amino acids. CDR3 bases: TGTGCCAGCAGTGAACCAACAGACTATAATTCACCCCTCCACTTT. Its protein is CASSEPTDYNSPLHF.

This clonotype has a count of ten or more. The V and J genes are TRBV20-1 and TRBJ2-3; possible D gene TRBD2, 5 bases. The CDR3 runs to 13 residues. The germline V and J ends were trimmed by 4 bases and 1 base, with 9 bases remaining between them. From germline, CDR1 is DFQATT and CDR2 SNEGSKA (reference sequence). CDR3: CSATDSRTDTQYF. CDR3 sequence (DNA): TGCAGTGCTACGGACTCCCGCACAGATACGCAGTATTTT.